The clone carrying this T cell receptor beta chain has only a few counts. Its antigen is not known. This sample was included in a study of radiotherapy plus CTLA-4 blockade in lung cancer. Study in general: Across the patients, objective responses occurred in under 20%, and disease control in under 35%. Overall study results and limits: Expansion of tumor-derived TCR clones was observed in blood after radiotherapy plus ipilimumab. The best predictor of response was reported to be early blood T cell clone dynamics, with interferon-beta.

CTLA-4 blockade using ipilimumab, together with focal radiation, was received by patients with chemo-refractory metastatic non-small-cell lung cancer. J lost 5 bases, V lost 0 bases, and 3 bases had no gene match. Looked up from germline, CDR1 is SGHDT and CDR2 is YYEEEE. CDR3 length equals 14 residues. Clones were sequenced by immunoSEQ multiplex PCR, and TCRdb holds only the in-frame ones, with some missing. The data contain fewer than 40,000 clones, 75% to 80% of them singletons. The sequence was obtained from a human donor with non-small cell lung cancer that progressed on radiotherapy plus ipilimumab. The material sequenced was peripheral blood, taken from a patient treated with radiotherapy plus ipilimumab. The chain couples TRBV5-6 to TRBJ1-1; TRBD1 agrees at 8 bases. The CDR3 protein is CASSLGTGYTEAFF. CDR3 coding DNA: TGTGCCAGCAGCTTGGGGACAGGGTATACTGAAGCTTTCTTT. The entire variable domain, with the rest obtained from reference TRBV5-6 and TRBJ1-1, is as follows: DAGVTQSPTHLIKTRGQQVTLRCSPKSGHDTVSWYQQALGQGPQFIFQYYEEEERQRGNFPDRFSGHQFPNYSSELNVNALLLGDSALYLCASSLGTGYTEAFFGQGTRLTVV.